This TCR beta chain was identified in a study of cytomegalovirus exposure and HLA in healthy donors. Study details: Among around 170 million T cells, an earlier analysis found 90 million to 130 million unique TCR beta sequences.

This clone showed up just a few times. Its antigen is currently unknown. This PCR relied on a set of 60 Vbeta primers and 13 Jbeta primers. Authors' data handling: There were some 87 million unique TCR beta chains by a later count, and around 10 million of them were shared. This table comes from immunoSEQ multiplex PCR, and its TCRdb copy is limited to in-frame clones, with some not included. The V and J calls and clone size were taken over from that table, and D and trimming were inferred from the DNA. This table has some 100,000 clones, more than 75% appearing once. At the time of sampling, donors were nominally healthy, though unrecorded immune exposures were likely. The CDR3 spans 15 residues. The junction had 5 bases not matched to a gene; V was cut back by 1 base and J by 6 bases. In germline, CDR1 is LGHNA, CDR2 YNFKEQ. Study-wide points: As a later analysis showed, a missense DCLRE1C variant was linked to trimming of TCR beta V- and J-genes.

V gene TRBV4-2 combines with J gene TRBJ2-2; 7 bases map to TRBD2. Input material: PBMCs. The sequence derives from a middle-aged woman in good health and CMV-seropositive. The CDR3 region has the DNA TGTGCCAGCAGCCAAGGACTAGCCCCATCCGGGGAGCTGTTTTTT. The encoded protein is CASSQGLAPSGELFF.